These 9 T cell receptor beta chains came from one sample sequenced in a study of blood T cell repertoires in COVID-19. Here immunoSEQ multiplex PCR was the method, and the copy in TCRdb shows in-frame clones only, minus some. Of a few hundred thousand clones in the sample, about 89% are singletons; the top ten hold approximately 13%. Sequencing input: peripheral blood. Receptors originate from a woman aged 60-75 years with acute or convalescent COVID-19.

The rearrangement joins TRBV15 to TRBJ2-1; 8 positions match TRBD2. Germline assignment: CDR1 LNHNV and CDR2 YYDKDF (reference sequence). The CDR3 totals 16 residues. J was trimmed by 12 bases and V by 3 bases; bases with no gene match: 16. CDR3 sequence reads: CATSSALAVSLKGQFF. CDR3 in DNA: TGTGCCACCAGCAGCGCACTAGCGGTTAGTCTGAAGGGGCAGTTCTTC.

The V gene is TRBV19, the J gene TRBJ1-2; no firm D call. The CDR3 sequence is 14 residues long. Germline CDR1 LNHDA, CDR2 SQIVND (reference sequence). The V end lost 5 bases, the J end lost 0 bases, and 10 bases lay between the germline ends. CDR3 sequence reads: CASSQHTANYGYTF. Here the CDR3 DNA reads TGTGCCAGTAGTCAACATACAGCTAACTATGGCTACACCTTC.

The rearrangement joins TRBV19 to TRBJ1-2; D is possibly TRBD1 (6 bases). Deletions cut 9 bases from V and 6 bases from J, with 14 bases between. Germline V gene lookup returns CDR1 LNHDA and CDR2 SQIVND (reference sequence). The CDR3 loop spans 12 amino acids. CDR3 bases: TGTGCCAGCCACGGGGCAGGGGATGGCTACACCTTC. Translated: CASHGAGDGYTF.

V is TRBV19 and J is TRBJ2-3, with D hard to call. In germline, CDR1 is LNHDA, CDR2 SQIVND (reference sequence). The CDR3 runs to 12 residues. Trimming removed 5 bases from V and 1 base from J, with 4 bases in between. The CDR3 coding sequence is TGTGCCAGTAGTCCTCGCACAGATACGCAGTATTTT. This gives the protein CASSPRTDTQYF.

The chain employs TRBV29-1 and TRBJ2-2; D is perhaps TRBD2 (6 bases). With 7 bases removed from V and 7 bases from J, the gap between germline ends came to 16 bases. Germline V gene sequence: CDR1 SQVTM, CDR2 ANQGSEA. The CDR3 extends over 13 amino acids. This CDR3 is CSGGVGIYGELFF. In DNA, the CDR3 is TGCAGCGGCGGGGTGGGGATATACGGGGAGCTGTTTTTT.

The V and J genes are TRBV3-1 (or the pseudogene TRBV3-2) and TRBJ1-6, with 7 bases identical to TRBD1. The CDR3 length is 15 residues. Looked up from germline, CDR1 is LGHDT and CDR2 is YNNKEL (reference sequence). The V segment lost 8 bases and the J segment 0 bases; nucleotides outside the gene matches: 4. The CDR3 region is CASGQASSYNSPLHF. The CDR3 coding sequence is TGTGCCAGCGGACAGGCCAGCTCCTATAATTCACCCCTCCACTTT.

The rearrangement uses TRBV28 and TRBJ1-5; D unresolved. Germline CDR1 and CDR2: MDHEN and SYDVKM. V gave up 6 bases and J gave up 4 bases, with 10 bases separating them. The CDR3 is 13 amino acids. CDR3 nucleotides: TGTGCCAGCAGCTCCCCCGGTAATCAGCCCCAGCATTTT. This sequence encodes CASSSPGNQPQHF.

This clone is a singleton in its sample. The J gene is TRBJ1-2, the V gene TRBV4-2, with D maybe TRBD1 (6 bases). The CDR3 is 16 residues long. Trimming removed 1 base from V and 5 bases from J, with 17 bases in between. Germline V CDR1 and CDR2: LGHNA, YNFKEQ. The DNA for the CDR3 is TGTGCCAGCAGCCAAGCTCTTTACAGGGAGGGGTATGGCTACACCTTC. Its translation: CASSQALYREGYGYTF.

The chain links TRBV28 to TRBJ1-5, with D possibly TRBD1 on 6 matching bases. In germline, CDR1 is MDHEN, CDR2 SYDVKM. The V end was cut by 3 bases, the J end by 2 bases, with 11 bases between. The CDR3 spans 15 residues. The CDR3 coding sequence is TGTGCCAGCAGTTTGGGGGGGGCCGGCAATCAGCCCCAGCATTTT. Amino acids: CASSLGGAGNQPQHF. Full variable domain (rest looked up from reference TRBV28 and TRBJ1-5): DVKVTQSSRYLVKRTGEKVFLECVQDMDHENMFWYRQDPGLGLRLIYFSYDVKMKEKGDIPEGYSVSREKKERFSLILESASTNQTSMYLCASSLGGAGNQPQHFGDGTRLSIL.